This T cell receptor beta chain appears in the sequencing data of a study of blood T cell repertoires in COVID-19. On the study more broadly: The cDNA or gDNA used as material had been derived from T cells, B-cell-depleted T cells, or PBMCs.

The trim removed 4 bases at V and 0 bases at J, leaving 4 bases unmatched. Germline assignment: CDR1 SGHKS and CDR2 YYEKEE (reference sequence). CDR3 length: 15 residues. In the original processing: Reference gene primer amplification gave nucleated cell count estimates. Using immunoSEQ multiplex PCR, the repertoire was profiled, and TCRdb retains in-frame clones only, with some absent. V, J and clone size derive from that table, while D and trimming were established from the DNA sequence. This repertoire shows about 240,000 clones, around 88% found once; its top ten account for approximately 3.5%. This clone was counted a few times.

The chain carries TRBV5-5 and TRBJ2-4; 7 bases are shared with TRBD1. This sequence was found in a woman aged 40 to 49 with acute COVID-19. The sample consisted of PBMCs or T cells enriched from blood (not recorded which). The CDR3 DNA is TGTGCCAGCAGCCGACAGGGAGAAGCCAAAAACATTCAGTACTTC. Its translation is CASSRQGEAKNIQYF.